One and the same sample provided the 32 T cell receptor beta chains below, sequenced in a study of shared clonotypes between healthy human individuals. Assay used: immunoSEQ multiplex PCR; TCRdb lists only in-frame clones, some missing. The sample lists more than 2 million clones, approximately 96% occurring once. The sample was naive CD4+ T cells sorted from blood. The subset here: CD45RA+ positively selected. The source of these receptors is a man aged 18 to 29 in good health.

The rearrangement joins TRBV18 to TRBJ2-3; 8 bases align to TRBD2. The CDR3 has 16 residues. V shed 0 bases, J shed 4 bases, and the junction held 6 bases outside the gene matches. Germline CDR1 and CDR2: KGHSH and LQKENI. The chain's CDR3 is CASSPPGSGISDTQYF. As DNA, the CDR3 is TGTGCCAGCTCACCACCGGGTAGCGGGATTTCAGATACGCAGTATTTT.

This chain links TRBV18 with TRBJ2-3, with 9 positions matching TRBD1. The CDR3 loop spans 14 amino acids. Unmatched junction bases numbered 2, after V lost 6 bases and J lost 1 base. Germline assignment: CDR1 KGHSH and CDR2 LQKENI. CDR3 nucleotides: TGTGCCAGCTCCTGGACAGGGGGCACAGATACGCAGTATTTT. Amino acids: CASSWTGGTDTQYF.

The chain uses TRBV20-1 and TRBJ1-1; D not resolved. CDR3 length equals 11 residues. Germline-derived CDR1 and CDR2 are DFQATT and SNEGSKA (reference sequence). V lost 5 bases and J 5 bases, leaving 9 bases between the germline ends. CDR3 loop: CSALEITEAFF. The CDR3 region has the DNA TGCAGTGCTCTAGAAATTACTGAAGCTTTCTTT.

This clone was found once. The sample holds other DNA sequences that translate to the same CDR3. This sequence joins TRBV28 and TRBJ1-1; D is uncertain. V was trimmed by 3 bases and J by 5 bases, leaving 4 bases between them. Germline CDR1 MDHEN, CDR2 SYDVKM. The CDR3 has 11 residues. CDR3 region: CASSLSTEAFF. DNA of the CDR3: TGTGCCAGCAGTTTGAGTACTGAAGCTTTCTTT. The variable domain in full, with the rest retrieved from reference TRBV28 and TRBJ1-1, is DVKVTQSSRYLVKRTGEKVFLECVQDMDHENMFWYRQDPGLGLRLIYFSYDVKMKEKGDIPEGYSVSREKKERFSLILESASTNQTSMYLCASSLSTEAFFGQGTRLTVV.

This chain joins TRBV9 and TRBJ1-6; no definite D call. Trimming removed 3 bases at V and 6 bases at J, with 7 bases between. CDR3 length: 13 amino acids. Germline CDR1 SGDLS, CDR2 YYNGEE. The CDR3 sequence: CASSEEPNSPLHF. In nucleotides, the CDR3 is TGTGCCAGCAGCGAAGAGCCTAATTCACCCCTCCACTTT.

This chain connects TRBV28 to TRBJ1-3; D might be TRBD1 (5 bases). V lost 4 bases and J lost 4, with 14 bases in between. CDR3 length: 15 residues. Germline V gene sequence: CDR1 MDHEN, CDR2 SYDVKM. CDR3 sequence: CASSSAGLSGNTIYF. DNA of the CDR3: TGTGCCAGCAGTTCGGCAGGGCTCTCGGGAAACACCATATATTTT.

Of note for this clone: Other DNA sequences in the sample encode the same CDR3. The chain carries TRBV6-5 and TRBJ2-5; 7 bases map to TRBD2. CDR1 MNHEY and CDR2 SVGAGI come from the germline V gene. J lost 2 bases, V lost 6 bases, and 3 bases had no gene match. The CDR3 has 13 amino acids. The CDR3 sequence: CASSRGGQETQYF. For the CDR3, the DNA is TGTGCCAGCAGCCGCGGGGGTCAAGAGACCCAGTACTTC.

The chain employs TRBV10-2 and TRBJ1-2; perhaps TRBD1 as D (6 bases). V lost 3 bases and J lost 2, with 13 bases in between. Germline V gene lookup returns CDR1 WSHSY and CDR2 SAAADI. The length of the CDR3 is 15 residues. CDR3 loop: CASSDSTGPNYGYTF. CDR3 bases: TGCGCCAGCAGTGACTCGACAGGCCCAAACTATGGCTACACCTTC.

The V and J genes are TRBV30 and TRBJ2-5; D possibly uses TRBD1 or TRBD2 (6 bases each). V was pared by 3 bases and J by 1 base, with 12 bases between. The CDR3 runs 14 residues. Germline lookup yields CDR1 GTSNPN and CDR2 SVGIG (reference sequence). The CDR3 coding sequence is TGTGCCTGGAGCGAAGGAGGGGGCCAAGAGACCCAGTACTTC. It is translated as CAWSEGGGQETQYF.

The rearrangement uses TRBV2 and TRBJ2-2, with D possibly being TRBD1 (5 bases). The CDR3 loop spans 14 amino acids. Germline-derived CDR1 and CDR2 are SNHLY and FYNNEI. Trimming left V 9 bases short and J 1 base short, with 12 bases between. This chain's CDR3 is CASGAGMNTGELFF. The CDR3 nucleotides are TGTGCCAGTGGGGCAGGGATGAACACCGGGGAGCTGTTTTTT. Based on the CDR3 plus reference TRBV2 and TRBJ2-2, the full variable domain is EPEVTQTPSHQVTQMGQEVILRCVPISNHLYFYWYRQILGQKVEFLVSFYNNEISEKSEIFDDQFSVERPDGSNFTLKIRSTKLEDSAMYFCASGAGMNTGELFFGEGSRLTVL.

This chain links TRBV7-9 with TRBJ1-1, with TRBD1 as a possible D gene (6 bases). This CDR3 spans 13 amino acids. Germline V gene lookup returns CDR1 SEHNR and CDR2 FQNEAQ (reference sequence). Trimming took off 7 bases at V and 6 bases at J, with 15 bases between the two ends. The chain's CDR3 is CASTLTGSAEAFF. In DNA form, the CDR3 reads TGTGCCAGCACCCTCACAGGGAGTGCTGAAGCTTTCTTT.

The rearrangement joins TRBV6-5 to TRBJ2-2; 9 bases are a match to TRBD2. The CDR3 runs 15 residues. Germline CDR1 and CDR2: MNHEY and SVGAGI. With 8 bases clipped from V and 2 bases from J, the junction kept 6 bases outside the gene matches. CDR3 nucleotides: TGTGCCAGCGCGAGCGGGGGGAAAAACACCGGGGAGCTGTTTTTT. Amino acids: CASASGGKNTGELFF.

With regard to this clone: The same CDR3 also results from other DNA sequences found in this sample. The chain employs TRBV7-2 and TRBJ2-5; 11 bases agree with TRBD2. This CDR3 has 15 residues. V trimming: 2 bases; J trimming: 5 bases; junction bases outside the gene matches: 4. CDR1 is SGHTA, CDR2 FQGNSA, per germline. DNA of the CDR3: TGTGCCAGCAGCTTAACTAGCGGGAGCTGGGAGACCCAGTACTTC. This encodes CASSLTSGSWETQYF.

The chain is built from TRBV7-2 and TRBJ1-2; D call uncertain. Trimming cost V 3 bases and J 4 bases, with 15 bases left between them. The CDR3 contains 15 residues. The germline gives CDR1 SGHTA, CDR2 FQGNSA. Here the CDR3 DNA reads TGTGCCAGCAGCTTGACCCCCGACTCTGGCTATGGCTACACCTTC. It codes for CASSLTPDSGYGYTF.

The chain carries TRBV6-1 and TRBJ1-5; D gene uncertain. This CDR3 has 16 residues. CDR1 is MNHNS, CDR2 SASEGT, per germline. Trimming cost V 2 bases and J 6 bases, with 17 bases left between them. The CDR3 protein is CASSELGRGSGQPQHF. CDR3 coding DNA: TGTGCCAGCAGTGAACTCGGGCGAGGCTCCGGTCAGCCCCAGCATTTT.

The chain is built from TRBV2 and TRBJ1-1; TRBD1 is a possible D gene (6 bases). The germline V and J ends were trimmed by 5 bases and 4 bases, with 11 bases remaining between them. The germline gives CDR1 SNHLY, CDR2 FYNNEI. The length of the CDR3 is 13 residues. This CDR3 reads CASSKDSFTEAFF. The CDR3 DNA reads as TGTGCCAGCAGTAAGGACAGTTTCACTGAAGCTTTCTTT.

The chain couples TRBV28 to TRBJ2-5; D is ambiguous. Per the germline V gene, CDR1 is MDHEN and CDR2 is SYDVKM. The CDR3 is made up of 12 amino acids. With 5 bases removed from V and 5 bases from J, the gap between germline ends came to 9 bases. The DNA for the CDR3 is TGTGCCAGCAGTCTACTCGATGAGACCCAGTACTTC. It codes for CASSLLDETQYF.

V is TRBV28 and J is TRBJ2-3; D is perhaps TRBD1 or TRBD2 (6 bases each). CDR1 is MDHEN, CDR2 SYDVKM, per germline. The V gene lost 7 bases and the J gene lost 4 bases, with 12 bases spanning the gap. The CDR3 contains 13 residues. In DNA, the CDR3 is TGTGCCAGCAATCCCGGGGGCGCAGATACGCAGTATTTT. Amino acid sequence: CASNPGGADTQYF.

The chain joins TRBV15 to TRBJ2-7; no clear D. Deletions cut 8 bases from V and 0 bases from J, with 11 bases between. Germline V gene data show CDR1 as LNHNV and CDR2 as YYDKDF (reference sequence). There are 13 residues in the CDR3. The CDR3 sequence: CATRTGNSYEQYF. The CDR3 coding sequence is TGTGCCACCCGAACTGGGAACTCCTACGAGCAGTACTTC.

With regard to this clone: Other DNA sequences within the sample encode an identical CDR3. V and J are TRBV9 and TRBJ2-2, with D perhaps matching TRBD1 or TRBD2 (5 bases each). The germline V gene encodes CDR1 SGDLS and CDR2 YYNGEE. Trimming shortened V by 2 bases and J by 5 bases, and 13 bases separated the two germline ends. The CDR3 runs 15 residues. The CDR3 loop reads CASSVVGGWTGELFF. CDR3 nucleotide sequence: TGTGCCAGCAGCGTGGTTGGGGGATGGACCGGGGAGCTGTTTTTT.

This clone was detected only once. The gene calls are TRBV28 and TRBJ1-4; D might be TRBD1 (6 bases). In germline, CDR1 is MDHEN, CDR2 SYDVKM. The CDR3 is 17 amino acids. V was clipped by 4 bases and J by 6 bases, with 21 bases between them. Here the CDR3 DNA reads TGTGCCAGCAGTTCCCCTCCAGGGGCGCGGGACTATGAAAAACTGTTTTTT. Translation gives CASSSPPGARDYEKLFF.

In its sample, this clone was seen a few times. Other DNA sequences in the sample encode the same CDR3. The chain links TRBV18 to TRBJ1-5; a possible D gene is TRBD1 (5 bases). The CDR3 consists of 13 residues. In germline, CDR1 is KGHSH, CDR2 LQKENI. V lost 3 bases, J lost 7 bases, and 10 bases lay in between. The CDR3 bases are TGTGCCAGCTCACCTGGGGCAAACCAGCCCCAGCATTTT. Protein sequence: CASSPGANQPQHF.

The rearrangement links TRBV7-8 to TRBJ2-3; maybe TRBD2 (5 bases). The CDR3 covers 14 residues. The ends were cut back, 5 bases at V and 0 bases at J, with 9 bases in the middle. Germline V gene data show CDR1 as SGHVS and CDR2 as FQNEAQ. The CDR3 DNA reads TGTGCCAGCAGCAGGAGGACCAGCACAGATACGCAGTATTTT. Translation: CASSRRTSTDTQYF.

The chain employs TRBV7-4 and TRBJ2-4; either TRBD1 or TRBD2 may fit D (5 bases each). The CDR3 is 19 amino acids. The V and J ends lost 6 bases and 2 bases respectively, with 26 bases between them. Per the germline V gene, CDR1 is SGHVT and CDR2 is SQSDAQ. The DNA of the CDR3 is TGTGCCAGCAGTCAAAAAGGCCTACGGGGCTTTAGAACCAAAAACATTCAGTACTTC. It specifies CASSQKGLRGFRTKNIQYF.

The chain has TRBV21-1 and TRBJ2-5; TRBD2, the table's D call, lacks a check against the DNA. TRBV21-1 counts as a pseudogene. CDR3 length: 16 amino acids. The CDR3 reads CASSKFASGRRETQYF. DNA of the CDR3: TGTGCCAGCAGCAAATTCGCTAGCGGGAGAAGGGAGACCCAGTACTTC.

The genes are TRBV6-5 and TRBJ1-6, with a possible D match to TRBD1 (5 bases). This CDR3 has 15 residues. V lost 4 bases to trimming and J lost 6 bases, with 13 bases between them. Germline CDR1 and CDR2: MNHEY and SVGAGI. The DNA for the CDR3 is TGTGCCAGCAGTTCCCGGGGCCCGACTAATTCACCCCTCCACTTT. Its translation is CASSSRGPTNSPLHF.

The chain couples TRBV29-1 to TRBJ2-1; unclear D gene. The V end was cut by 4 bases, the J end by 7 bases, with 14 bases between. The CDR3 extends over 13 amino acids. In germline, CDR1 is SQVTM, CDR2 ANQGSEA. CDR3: CSVGQWTENEQFF. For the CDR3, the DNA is TGCAGCGTTGGTCAGTGGACGGAAAATGAGCAGTTCTTC.

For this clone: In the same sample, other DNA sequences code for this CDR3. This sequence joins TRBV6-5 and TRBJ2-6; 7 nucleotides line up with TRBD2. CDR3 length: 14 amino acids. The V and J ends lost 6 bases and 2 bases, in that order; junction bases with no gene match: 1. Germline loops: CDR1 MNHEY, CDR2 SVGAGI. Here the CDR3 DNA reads TGTGCCAGCAGCCGGGAGGCTGGGGCCAACGTCCTGACTTTC. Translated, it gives CASSREAGANVLTF.

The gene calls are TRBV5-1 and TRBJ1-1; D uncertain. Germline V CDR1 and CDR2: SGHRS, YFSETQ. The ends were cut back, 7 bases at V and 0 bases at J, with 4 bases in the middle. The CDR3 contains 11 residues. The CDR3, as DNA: TGCGCCAGCGGAATGAACACTGAAGCTTTCTTT. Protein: CASGMNTEAFF.

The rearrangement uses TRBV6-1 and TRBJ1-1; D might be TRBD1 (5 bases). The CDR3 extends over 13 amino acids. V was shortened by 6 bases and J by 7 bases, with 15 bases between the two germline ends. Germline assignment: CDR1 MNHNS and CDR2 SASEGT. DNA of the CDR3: TGTGCCAGCAGCCACCGGGACCGGGTTGAAGCTTTCTTT. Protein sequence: CASSHRDRVEAFF.

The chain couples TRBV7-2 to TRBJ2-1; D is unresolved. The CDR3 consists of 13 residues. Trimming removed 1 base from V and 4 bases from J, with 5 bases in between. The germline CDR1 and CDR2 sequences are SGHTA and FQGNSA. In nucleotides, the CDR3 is TGTGCCAGCAGCTTAGAACGGTACAATGAGCAGTTCTTC. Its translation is CASSLERYNEQFF.

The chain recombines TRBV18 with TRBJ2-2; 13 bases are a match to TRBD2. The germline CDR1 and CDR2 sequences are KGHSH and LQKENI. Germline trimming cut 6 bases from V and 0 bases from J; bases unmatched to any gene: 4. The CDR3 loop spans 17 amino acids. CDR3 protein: CASSLGLAGANTGELFF. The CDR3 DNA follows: TGTGCCAGCTCTCTTGGACTAGCGGGAGCGAACACCGGGGAGCTGTTTTTT. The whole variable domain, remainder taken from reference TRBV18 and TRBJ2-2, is NAGVMQNPRHLVRRRGQEARLRCSPMKGHSHVYWYRQLPEEGLKFMVYLQKENIIDESGMPKERFSAEFPKEGPSILRIQQVVRGDSAAYFCASSLGLAGANTGELFFGEGSRLTVL.